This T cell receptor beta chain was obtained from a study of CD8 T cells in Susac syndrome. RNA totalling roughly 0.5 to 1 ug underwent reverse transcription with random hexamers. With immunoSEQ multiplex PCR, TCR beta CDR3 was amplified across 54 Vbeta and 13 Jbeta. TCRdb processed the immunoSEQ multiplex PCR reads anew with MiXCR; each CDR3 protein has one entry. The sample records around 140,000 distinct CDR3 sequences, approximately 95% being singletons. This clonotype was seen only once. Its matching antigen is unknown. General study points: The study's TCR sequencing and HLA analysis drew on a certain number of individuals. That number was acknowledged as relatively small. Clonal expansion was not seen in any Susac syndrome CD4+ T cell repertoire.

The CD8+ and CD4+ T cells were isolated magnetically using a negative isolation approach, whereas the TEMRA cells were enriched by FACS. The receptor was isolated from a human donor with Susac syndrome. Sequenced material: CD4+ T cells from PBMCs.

As DNA, the CDR3 is TGTGCCAGCAGTCTCGATCGAACAGGAGCCAACGTCCTGACTTTC. Translation gives CASSLDRTGANVLTF. This sequence joins TRBV7-3 and TRBJ2-6, with D perhaps TRBD1 (5 bases). CDR3 length: 15 amino acids. Trimming removed 6 bases from V and 7 bases from J, with 16 bases in between. CDR1 SGHTA and CDR2 FQGTGA come from the germline V gene.